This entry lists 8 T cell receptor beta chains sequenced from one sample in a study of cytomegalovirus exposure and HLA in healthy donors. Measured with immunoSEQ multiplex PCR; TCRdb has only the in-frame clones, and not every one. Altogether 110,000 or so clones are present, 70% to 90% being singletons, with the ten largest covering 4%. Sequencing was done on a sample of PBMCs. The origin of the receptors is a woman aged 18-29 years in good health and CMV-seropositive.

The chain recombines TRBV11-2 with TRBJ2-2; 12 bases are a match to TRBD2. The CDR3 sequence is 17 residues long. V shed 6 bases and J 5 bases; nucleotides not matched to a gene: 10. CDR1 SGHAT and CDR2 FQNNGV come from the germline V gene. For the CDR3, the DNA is TGTGCCAGCAGTCGGACTAGCGGGGTTTTAAGGACCGGGGAGCTGTTTTTT. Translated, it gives CASSRTSGVLRTGELFF.

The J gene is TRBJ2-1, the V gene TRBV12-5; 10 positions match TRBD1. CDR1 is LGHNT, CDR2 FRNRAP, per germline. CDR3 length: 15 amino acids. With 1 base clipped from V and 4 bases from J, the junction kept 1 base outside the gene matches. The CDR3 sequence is CASGLGDRGYNEQFF. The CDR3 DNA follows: TGTGCTAGTGGTTTGGGGGACAGGGGATACAATGAGCAGTTCTTC.

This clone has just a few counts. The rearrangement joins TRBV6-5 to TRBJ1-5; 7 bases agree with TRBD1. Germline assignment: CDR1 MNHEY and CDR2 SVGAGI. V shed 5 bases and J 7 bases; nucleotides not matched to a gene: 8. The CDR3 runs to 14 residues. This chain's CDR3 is CASSPPGGGQPQHF. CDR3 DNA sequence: TGTGCCAGCAGTCCCCCAGGGGGAGGACAGCCCCAGCATTTT.

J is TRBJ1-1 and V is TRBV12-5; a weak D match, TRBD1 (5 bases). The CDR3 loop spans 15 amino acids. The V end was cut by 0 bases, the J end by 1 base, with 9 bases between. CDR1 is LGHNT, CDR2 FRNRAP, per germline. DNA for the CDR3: TGTGCTAGTGGTTTGGTACGGGGGAAGAACACTGAAGCTTTCTTT. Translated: CASGLVRGKNTEAFF.

CDR3 nucleotide sequence: TGTGCCAGCAGCTTACCGGGACAGGGCACGAATGAGCAGTTCTTC. Its protein product is CASSLPGQGTNEQFF. The rearrangement uses TRBV5-5 and TRBJ2-1; 9 positions match TRBD1. Per the germline V gene, CDR1 is SGHKS and CDR2 is YYEKEE (reference sequence). Germline trimming cut 2 bases from V and 7 bases from J; bases unmatched to any gene: 7. This CDR3 is 15 amino acids long.

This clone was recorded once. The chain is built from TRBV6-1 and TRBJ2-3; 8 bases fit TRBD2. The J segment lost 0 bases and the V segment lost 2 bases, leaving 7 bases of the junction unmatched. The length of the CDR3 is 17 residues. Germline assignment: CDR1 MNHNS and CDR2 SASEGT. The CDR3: CASSERISGKSTDTQYF. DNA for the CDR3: TGTGCCAGCAGTGAACGAATTAGCGGGAAGAGCACAGATACGCAGTATTTT.

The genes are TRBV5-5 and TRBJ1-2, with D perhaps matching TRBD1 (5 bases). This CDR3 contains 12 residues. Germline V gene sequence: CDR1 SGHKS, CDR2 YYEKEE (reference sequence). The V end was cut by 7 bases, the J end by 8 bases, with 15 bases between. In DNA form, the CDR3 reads TGTGCCAGCGACGGGGGAGGGACGGGCTACACCTTC. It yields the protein CASDGGGTGYTF.

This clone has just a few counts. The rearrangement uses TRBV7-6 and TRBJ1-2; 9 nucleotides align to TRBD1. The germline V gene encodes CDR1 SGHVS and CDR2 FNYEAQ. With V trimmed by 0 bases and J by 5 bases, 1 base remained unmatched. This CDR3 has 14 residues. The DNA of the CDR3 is TGTGCCAGCAGCTTAGCGGACAGGGGATATGGCTACACCTTC. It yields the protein CASSLADRGYGYTF.